This is a list of T cell receptor beta chains from one sample in a study of CD8+ T cells in alopecia areata. Sequencing was performed with immunoSEQ multiplex PCR; in TCRdb, only in-frame clones are kept and a portion is missing. The sample carries about 120,000 clones, less than 70% recorded once. The source was CD4+ T cells sorted from blood, collected at week 24, from a patient treated with tofacitinib. These receptors all come from a human donor with alopecia areata. CDR3s include the opening cysteine and the closing phenylalanine or tryptophan. A D gene is named only where the DNA matches it firmly. Where a row states a size, it is once, few, many or the class of an expanded clone; other rows omit it.

J gene: TRBJ1-5; V gene: TRBV2; D gene: .; clone size: .; CDR3 DNA: TGTGCCAGCAGTGTTGGCAGAGGACGGCGGCAGCCCCAGCATTTT; CDR3 protein: CASSVGRGRRQPQHF
J gene: TRBJ1-2; V gene: TRBV25-1; D gene: .; clone size: .; CDR3 DNA: TGTGCCAGCACCCCGGGTGGGGTTAACTATGGCTACACCTTC; CDR3 protein: CASTPGGVNYGYTF
J gene: TRBJ1-2; V gene: TRBV7-2; D gene: TRBD1; clone size: .; CDR3 DNA: TGTGCCAGCAGCCCCCGACAGGGGGAACGGTCCGGGGGCTACACCTTC; CDR3 protein: CASSPRQGERSGGYTF
J gene: TRBJ2-1; V gene: TRBV10-3; D gene: .; clone size: .; CDR3 DNA: TGTGCCATCAGGGCCACGGGGTTAGACAATGAGCAGTTCTTC; CDR3 protein: CAIRATGLDNEQFF
J gene: TRBJ2-7; V gene: TRBV7-2; D gene: .; clone size: .; CDR3 DNA: TGTGCCAGCAGCGAAACATGGGCGGGGCGCGGGCAGTACTTC; CDR3 protein: CASSETWAGRGQYF
J gene: TRBJ2-5; V gene: TRBV4-3; D gene: .; clone size: .; CDR3 DNA: TGCGCCAGCAGCCAAGATGGGACGAGTGGCGAGACCCAGTACTTC; CDR3 protein: CASSQDGTSGETQYF
J gene: TRBJ2-2; V gene: TRBV9; D gene: .; clone size: .; CDR3 DNA: TGTGCCAGCAGTCCTCGGGGGGCCCCGAACACCGGGGAGCTGTTTTTT; CDR3 protein: CASSPRGAPNTGELFF
J gene: TRBJ1-5; V gene: TRBV7-8; D gene: .; clone size: .; CDR3 DNA: TGTGCCAGCAGCTTAGACGGCGGGGTTAGCAATCAGCCCCAGCATTTT; CDR3 protein: CASSLDGGVSNQPQHF
J gene: TRBJ2-6; V gene: TRBV7-9; D gene: .; clone size: few; CDR3 DNA: TGTGCCAGCAGCCCATCAGGGAGGAATGGGGCCAACGTCCTGACTTTC; CDR3 protein: CASSPSGRNGANVLTF
J gene: TRBJ2-7; V gene: TRBV10-3; D gene: .; clone size: few; CDR3 DNA: TGTGCCATCAGTGGAAAAGACTCCACAGCCTACGAGCAGTACTTC; CDR3 protein: CAISGKDSTAYEQYF